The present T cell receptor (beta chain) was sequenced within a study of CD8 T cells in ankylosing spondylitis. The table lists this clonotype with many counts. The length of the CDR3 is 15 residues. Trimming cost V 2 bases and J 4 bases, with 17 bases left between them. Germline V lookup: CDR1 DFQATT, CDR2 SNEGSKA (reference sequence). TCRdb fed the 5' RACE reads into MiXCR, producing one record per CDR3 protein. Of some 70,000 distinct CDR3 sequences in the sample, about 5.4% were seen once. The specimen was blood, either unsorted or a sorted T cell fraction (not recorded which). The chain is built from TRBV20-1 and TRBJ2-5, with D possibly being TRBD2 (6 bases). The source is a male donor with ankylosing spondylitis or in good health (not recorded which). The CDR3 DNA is TGCAGTGCTAGATTCACAGTGGAGGGAACAGAGACCCAGTACTTC. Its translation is CSARFTVEGTETQYF.